This paragraph covers one TCR beta chain sequence. What it recognizes is unknown. Data came from immunoSEQ multiplex PCR; TCRdb stores just in-frame clones and leaves some out. The top ten hold about 13% of the sample, which has approximately 52,000 clones, around 88% seen once. This record comes from a study of OX40 agonist ivuxolimab in advanced cancers. Study at large: An anti-OX40 (CD134) antibody with agonistic activity, ivuxolimab, was administered to patients. Among those enrolled, mean age was about 63 years (range about 23 to 79) and 75% to 85% were male.

Study results and limitations: The average count of expanded clones was higher among CD8+ T cells than among CD4+.

The starting material was CD4+ or CD8+ T cells sorted from blood, obtained in a trial of the OX40 agonist ivuxolimab. The TCR sequence derives from an adult with an advanced solid tumor such as melanoma, head and neck, liver or kidney cancer.

CDR3 nucleotide sequence: TGTGCCAGCAGCTTTACCGGGACAGCCAACTATGGCTACACCTTC. Protein product: CASSFTGTANYGYTF. The V gene is TRBV13, the J gene TRBJ1-2, with TRBD1 matching 7 bases. The junction had 6 bases not matched to a gene; V was cut back by 3 bases and J by 2 bases. Germline V gene sequence: CDR1 PRHDT, CDR2 FYEKMQ (reference sequence). The CDR3 has 15 residues.